The clone carrying this T cell receptor (beta chain) has at least ten counts. Its matching antigen is unknown. As an off-target read in a library built for alpha chains, this beta chain has a frequency of little significance. This sample is drawn from a study of spatial heterogeneity in lung cancer. General study findings and limits: Tumoral mutation counts were tracked by counts of expanded intratumoral alpha and beta TCRs. The estimate shows that only about 7% of tumor T cells were covered for alpha and roughly 14% for beta chains.

TCRdb redid the calling of the 5' RACE reads with MiXCR, one entry per CDR3 protein. The repertoire consists of approximately 7,000 distinct CDR3 sequences, with around 13% occurring once and the leading ten covering approximately 8.1%. Time point: sample taken at primary tumor resection. The CDR3 consists of 14 residues. With 8 bases clipped from V and 2 bases from J, the junction kept 7 bases outside the gene matches. CDR1 KGHDR and CDR2 SFDVKD come from the germline V gene. V is TRBV24-1 and J is TRBJ2-5; 7 positions agree with TRBD2. The starting material was lung tumor tissue, obtained at surgery. The receptor was derived from a male donor with early-stage non-small cell lung cancer. The DNA of the CDR3 is TGTGCCACCATGGCTAGCGGAACTCAAGAGACCCAGTACTTC. Encoded protein: CATMASGTQETQYF.